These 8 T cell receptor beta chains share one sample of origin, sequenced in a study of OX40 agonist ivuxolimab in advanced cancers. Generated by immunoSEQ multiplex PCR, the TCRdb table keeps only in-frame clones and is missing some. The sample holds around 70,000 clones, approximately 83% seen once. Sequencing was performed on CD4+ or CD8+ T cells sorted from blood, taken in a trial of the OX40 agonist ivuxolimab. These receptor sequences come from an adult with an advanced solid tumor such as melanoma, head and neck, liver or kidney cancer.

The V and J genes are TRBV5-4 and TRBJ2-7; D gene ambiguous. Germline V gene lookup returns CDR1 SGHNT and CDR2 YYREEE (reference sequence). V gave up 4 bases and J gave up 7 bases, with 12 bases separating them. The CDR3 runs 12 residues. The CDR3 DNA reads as TGTGCCAGCAGCAAGGCGGTACGGGAGCAGTACTTC. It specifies CASSKAVREQYF.

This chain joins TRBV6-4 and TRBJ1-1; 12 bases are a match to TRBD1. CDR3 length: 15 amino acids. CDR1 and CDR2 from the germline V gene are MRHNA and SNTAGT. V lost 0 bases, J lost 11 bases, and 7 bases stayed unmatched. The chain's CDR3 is CASSDSGTGGGRAFF. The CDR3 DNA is TGTGCCAGCAGTGACTCGGGGACAGGGGGCGGAAGGGCTTTCTTT.

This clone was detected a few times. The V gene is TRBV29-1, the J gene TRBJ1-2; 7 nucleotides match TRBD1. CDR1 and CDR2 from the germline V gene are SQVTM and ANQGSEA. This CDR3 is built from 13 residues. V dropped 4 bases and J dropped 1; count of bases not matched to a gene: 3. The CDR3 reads CSVGDSFNYGYTF. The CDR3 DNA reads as TGCAGCGTTGGGGACAGCTTTAACTATGGCTACACCTTC.

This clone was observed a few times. Here the CDR3 reads CASSRDVDQPQHF. In nucleotides, the CDR3 is TGTGCCAGCAGCAGGGACGTTGATCAGCCCCAGCATTTT. The rearrangement uses TRBV7-9 and TRBJ1-5; D is perhaps TRBD1 (5 bases). The CDR3 totals 13 residues. The V end lost 5 bases, the J end lost 5 bases, and 10 bases lay between the germline ends. Germline CDR1 and CDR2: SEHNR and FQNEAQ (reference sequence).

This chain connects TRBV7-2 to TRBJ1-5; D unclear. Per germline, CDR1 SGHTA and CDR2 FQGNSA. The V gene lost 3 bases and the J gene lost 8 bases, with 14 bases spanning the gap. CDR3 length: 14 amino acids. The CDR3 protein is CASSLNASPEPQHF. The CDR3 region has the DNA TGTGCCAGCAGCTTGAATGCCTCCCCTGAGCCCCAGCATTTT.

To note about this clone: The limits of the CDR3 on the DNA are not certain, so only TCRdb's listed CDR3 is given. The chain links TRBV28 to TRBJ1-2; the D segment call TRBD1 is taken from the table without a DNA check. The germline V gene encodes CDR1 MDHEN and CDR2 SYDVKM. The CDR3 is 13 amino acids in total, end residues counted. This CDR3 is CATIVGTGSATTF.

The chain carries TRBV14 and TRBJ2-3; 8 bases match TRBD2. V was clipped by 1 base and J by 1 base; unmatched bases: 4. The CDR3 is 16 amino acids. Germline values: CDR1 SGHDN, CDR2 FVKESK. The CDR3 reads CASSQGRGLGTDTQYF. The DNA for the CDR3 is TGTGCCAGCAGCCAAGGGAGGGGACTAGGCACAGATACGCAGTATTTT. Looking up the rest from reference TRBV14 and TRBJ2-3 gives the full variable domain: EAGVTQFPSHSVIEKGQTVTLRCDPISGHDNLYWYRRVMGKEIKFLLHFVKESKQDESGMPNNRFLAERTGGTYSTLKVQPAELEDSGVYFCASSQGRGLGTDTQYFGPGTRLTVL.

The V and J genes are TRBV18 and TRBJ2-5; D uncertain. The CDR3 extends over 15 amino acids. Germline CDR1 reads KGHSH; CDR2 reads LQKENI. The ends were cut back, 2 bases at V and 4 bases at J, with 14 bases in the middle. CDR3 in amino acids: CASSPSGLKGETQYF. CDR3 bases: TGTGCCAGCTCACCAAGTGGCCTAAAAGGAGAGACCCAGTACTTC.